The 21 T cell receptor beta chains presented below share a single source sample, sequenced in a study of long-term antiretroviral therapy in people with HIV (dated by TCRdb to between 2021 and 2022). The immunoSEQ hsTCRB v3.0 assay was used at survey level resolution to sequence the TRB variable region. Not all clones reach the TCRdb copy of this immuneACCESS table, which keeps in-frame sequences only. Checked studies attribute under half of the gap to unresolved V genes and leave the rest unexplained. The sample has 20,000 to 25,000 clones on record, around 77% of them singletons. The top ten constitute more than 10% of the sample. Sequenced material: unsorted PBMCs, taken 1.7 to 1.8 years before starting antiretroviral therapy. These receptor sequences come from a middle-aged woman with HIV.

The chain recombines TRBV6-6 with TRBJ1-1; perhaps TRBD1 as D (6 bases). The germline V gene has CDR1 MNHNY and CDR2 SVGAGI (reference sequence). Trimming removed 10 bases from V and 4 bases from J, with 16 bases in between. The CDR3 covers 13 residues. CDR3 loop: CATKGGAATEAFF. In DNA, the CDR3 is TGTGCCACTAAAGGGGGGGCTGCCACTGAAGCTTTCTTT.

The CDR3 DNA reads as TGTGCCAGCAGCCCAACGGACGGCTCGGGGGTTGGCTACACCTTC. Its protein product is CASSPTDGSGVGYTF. The chain recombines TRBV7-9 with TRBJ1-2, with D perhaps TRBD1 (5 bases). The germline V gene has CDR1 SEHNR and CDR2 FQNEAQ (reference sequence). This CDR3 comprises 15 residues. The V end was cut by 5 bases, the J end by 7 bases, with 20 bases between.

The chain couples TRBV7-9 to TRBJ1-1; D remains unclear. The CDR3 runs 13 residues. Germline CDR1 reads SEHNR; CDR2 reads FQNEAQ (reference sequence). Trimming took off 1 base at V and 1 base at J, with 4 bases between the two ends. The CDR3 loop is CASSLDANTEAFF. In DNA, the CDR3 is TGTGCCAGCAGCTTAGATGCGAACACTGAAGCTTTCTTT.

The rearrangement joins TRBV6-5 to TRBJ1-1, with D hard to call. CDR3 length equals 15 residues. V shed 6 bases and J shed 3 bases, with 17 bases lying between them. Per germline, CDR1 MNHEY and CDR2 SVGAGI. The CDR3 DNA follows: TGTGCCAGCAGGGAGTGGGGTGCTTCCCACACTGAAGCTTTCTTT. Amino acids: CASREWGASHTEAFF.

The CDR3 spells CASRRLAEPYNEQFF. The CDR3 DNA reads as TGTGCCAGCAGACGACTAGCGGAACCATACAATGAGCAGTTCTTC. The V and J genes are TRBV27 and TRBJ2-1; 9 bases match TRBD2. The CDR3 totals 15 residues. Germline V lookup: CDR1 MNHEY, CDR2 SMNVEV (reference sequence). Trimming cost V 6 bases and J 4 bases; bases outside gene matches: 7.

The chain employs TRBV2 and TRBJ2-7; no firm D call. Germline V gene sequence: CDR1 SNHLY, CDR2 FYNNEI. The CDR3 has 14 residues. Trimming took 4 bases from V and 0 from J, leaving 10 bases between them. Here the CDR3 reads CASSVAEISYEQYF. CDR3 DNA: TGTGCCAGCAGTGTTGCTGAGATCTCCTACGAGCAGTACTTC.

This rearrangement joins TRBV7-9 to TRBJ2-3; TRBD1 aligns across 7 bases. V dropped 3 bases and J dropped 0; count of bases not matched to a gene: 3. The germline V gene encodes CDR1 SEHNR and CDR2 FQNEAQ (reference sequence). The CDR3 covers 15 residues. CDR3 residues: CASSFTGASTDTQYF. For the CDR3, the DNA is TGTGCCAGCAGCTTCACAGGGGCTAGCACAGATACGCAGTATTTT.

The rearrangement links TRBV6-6 to TRBJ1-2; tentative D call: TRBD1 (5 bases). V lost 3 bases to trimming and J lost 7 bases, with 21 bases between them. Germline loops: CDR1 MNHNY, CDR2 SVGAGI (reference sequence). This CDR3 is 16 amino acids long. CDR3 sequence (DNA): TGTGCCAGCAGTTATGGGGTGGACATCTCGTACGCTGGCTACACCTTC. Translation: CASSYGVDISYAGYTF.

This clone came up a few times. This chain connects TRBV14 to TRBJ2-5; D ambiguous. Trimming stripped 4 bases from V and 1 base from J, with 22 bases between. CDR1 and CDR2 from the germline V gene are SGHDN and FVKESK. The CDR3 consists of 18 residues. CDR3 sequence reads: CASSLRRSGGYSQETQYF. The CDR3 DNA is TGTGCCAGCAGCCTACGTAGAAGTGGTGGATATAGCCAAGAGACCCAGTACTTC.

The V call is TRBV4-3, the J call TRBJ1-3; D is perhaps TRBD1 (5 bases). The V gene's germline CDR1 is LGHNA and CDR2 YSLEER. The CDR3 consists of 13 residues. Trimming shortened V by 3 bases and J by 4 bases, and 7 bases separated the two germline ends. DNA of the CDR3: TGCGCCAGCAGCCAGGAGGGGGGAAACACCATATATTTT. The encoded protein is CASSQEGGNTIYF.

This clone was observed a few times. The chain uses TRBV7-9 and TRBJ1-2, with D maybe TRBD1 (5 bases). CDR1 is SEHNR, CDR2 FQNEAQ, per germline (reference sequence). V dropped 7 bases and J dropped 1 base, with 10 bases sitting between them. The length of the CDR3 is 13 residues. The CDR3 spells CASTDQGNYGYTF. For the CDR3, the DNA is TGTGCCAGCACCGATCAGGGTAACTATGGCTACACCTTC. Using reference TRBV7-9 and TRBJ1-2 for the parts outside the CDR3, the full variable domain is DTGVSQNPRHKITKRGQNVTFRCDPISEHNRLYWYRQTLGQGPEFLTYFQNEAQLEKSRLLSDRFSAERPKGSFSTLEIQRTEQGDSAMYLCASTDQGNYGYTFGSGTRLTVV.

The rearrangement uses TRBV4-3 and TRBJ2-1, with D maybe TRBD2 (6 bases). V dropped 3 bases and J dropped 7 bases, with 13 bases sitting between them. Germline CDR1 reads LGHNA; CDR2 reads YSLEER. CDR3 length: 14 amino acids. CDR3 sequence reads: CASSQGGKSNEQFF. The CDR3, as DNA: TGCGCCAGCAGCCAGGGCGGGAAGTCGAATGAGCAGTTCTTC.

The V call is TRBV7-2, the J call TRBJ1-2; D is ambiguous. V dropped 5 bases and J dropped 14 bases, with 18 bases sitting between them. The CDR3 covers 12 residues. From germline, CDR1 is SGHTA and CDR2 FQGNSA. The CDR3 sequence is CASSPVAGFMTF. In nucleotides, the CDR3 is TGTGCCAGCAGCCCAGTCGCCGGGTTTATGACCTTC.

This clone appeared a single time. The gene calls are TRBV19 and TRBJ1-1; D is unclear. Trimming took off 7 bases at V and 3 bases at J, with 21 bases between the two ends. Per germline, CDR1 LNHDA and CDR2 SQIVND (reference sequence). This CDR3 region has 16 residues. The CDR3 protein is CASTKATGSRDTEAFF. The CDR3 coding sequence is TGTGCCAGTACCAAGGCCACCGGCAGTCGGGACACTGAAGCTTTCTTT.

The chain uses TRBV5-4 and TRBJ2-3, with 12 bases fitting TRBD2. V dropped 4 bases and J dropped 4; count of bases not matched to a gene: 4. The germline V gene has CDR1 SGHNT and CDR2 YYREEE (reference sequence). CDR3 size: 15 residues. In DNA, the CDR3 is TGTGCCAGCAGCCCGGGACTAGCGGGTTCAGATACGCAGTATTTT. Protein: CASSPGLAGSDTQYF.

This clone was observed a single time. This sequence joins TRBV4-3 and TRBJ2-6; possible D gene TRBD2, 6 bases. The CDR3 contains 16 residues. The V gene lost 1 base and the J gene lost 0 bases, with 7 bases spanning the gap. Germline CDR1 and CDR2: LGHNA and YSLEER. CDR3: CASSQVGLSGANVLTF. In DNA form, the CDR3 reads TGCGCCAGCAGCCAAGTGGGACTCTCTGGGGCCAACGTCCTGACTTTC.

This sequence joins TRBV6-5 and TRBJ1-2; D possibly corresponds to TRBD1 (6 bases). The CDR3 contains 13 residues. Trimming pared 8 bases from V and 1 base from J, leaving 11 bases between. CDR1 and CDR2 (germline): MNHEY, SVGAGI. The CDR3 nucleotides are TGTGCCAGCCACGGGGACAATAACTATGGCTACACCTTC. Protein: CASHGDNNYGYTF.

This chain connects TRBV7-8 to TRBJ2-7; D not resolved. CDR3 length equals 12 residues. Germline CDR1 SGHVS, CDR2 FQNEAQ. With 8 bases removed from V and 7 bases from J, the gap between germline ends came to 15 bases. The CDR3 region has the DNA TGTGCCAGCTCCCCGTTTATCTTTGAGCAGTACTTC. The encoded protein is CASSPFIFEQYF.

This chain links TRBV6-5 with TRBJ2-7; D is unresolved. This CDR3 contains 15 residues. The V end lost 5 bases, the J end lost 5 bases, and 19 bases lay between the germline ends. Germline values: CDR1 MNHEY, CDR2 SVGAGI. DNA of the CDR3: TGTGCCAGCAGTCAAACCGGGCCCCGCGCCCACGAGCAGTACTTC. This sequence encodes CASSQTGPRAHEQYF.

This chain connects TRBV14 to TRBJ2-4; 12 bases agree with TRBD2. The junction had 5 bases not matched to a gene; V was cut back by 4 bases and J by 7 bases. CDR1 and CDR2 (germline): SGHDN, FVKESK. The CDR3 is 15 residues long. The CDR3 DNA reads as TGTGCCAGCAGCCGTATGACTAGCGGGGGCAACATTCAGTACTTC. Protein: CASSRMTSGGNIQYF.

This clone was seen only once. The rearrangement uses TRBV5-5 and TRBJ2-2; 7 positions match TRBD2. The junction had 11 bases not matched to a gene; V was cut back by 6 bases and J by 3 bases. CDR3 length equals 16 residues. Germline loops: CDR1 SGHKS, CDR2 YYEKEE (reference sequence). CDR3 region: CASILNAGVYTGELFF. In nucleotides, the CDR3 is TGTGCCAGCATACTCAATGCGGGAGTGTACACCGGGGAGCTGTTTTTT. Using reference TRBV5-5 and TRBJ2-2 for the parts outside the CDR3, the full variable domain is DAGVTQSPTHLIKTRGQQVTLRCSPISGHKSVSWYQQVLGQGPQFIFQYYEKEERGRGNFPDRFSARQFPNYSSELNVNALLLGDSALYLCASILNAGVYTGELFFGEGSRLTVL.